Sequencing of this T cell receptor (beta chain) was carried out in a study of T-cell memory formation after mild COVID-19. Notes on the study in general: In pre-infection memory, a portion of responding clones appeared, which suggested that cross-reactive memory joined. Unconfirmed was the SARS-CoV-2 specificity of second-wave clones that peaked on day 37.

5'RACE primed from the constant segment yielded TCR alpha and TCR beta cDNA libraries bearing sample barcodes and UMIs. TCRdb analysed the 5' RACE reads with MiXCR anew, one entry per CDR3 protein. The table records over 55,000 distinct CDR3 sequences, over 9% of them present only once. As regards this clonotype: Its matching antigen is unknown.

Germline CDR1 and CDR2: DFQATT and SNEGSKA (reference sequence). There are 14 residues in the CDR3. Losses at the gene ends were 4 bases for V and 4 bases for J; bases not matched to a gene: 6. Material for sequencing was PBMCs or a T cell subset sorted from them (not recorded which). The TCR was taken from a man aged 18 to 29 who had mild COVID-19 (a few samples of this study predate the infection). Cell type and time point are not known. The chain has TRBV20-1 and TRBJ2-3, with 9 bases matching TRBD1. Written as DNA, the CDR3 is TGCAGTGCTAAGGGACAGGGAGATGCAGATACGCAGTATTTT. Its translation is CSAKGQGDADTQYF.